Listed below are T cell receptor beta chains from one sample, sequenced in a study of vaccination and CD4 T cells after COVID-19. TCRdb reprocessed the PCR reads with MiXCR, giving one entry per CDR3 protein. The sample carries approximately 11,000 distinct CDR3 sequences, approximately 69% recorded once. These receptors have no known antigen. The material sequenced was CD4+ T cells from blood, cultured in vitro. The receptors originated from a human donor who had recovered from COVID-19. CDR3s include the opening cysteine and the closing phenylalanine or tryptophan. D genes are given only for firm matches. Size is stated for part of the rows, as once, few or many counts, or as a class when the clone is expanded.

V	size	J	D	CDR3	DNA
TRBV30	once	TRBJ2-5	TRBD2	CAWSDQLAGAGETQYF	TGTGCCTGGAGTGACCAACTAGCGGGAGCTGGTGAGACCCAGTACTTC
TRBV25-1	few	TRBJ2-3	TRBD2	CASSEYERGGGNTQYF	TGTGCCAGCAGTGAATATGAGCGGGGGGGCGGAAATACGCAGTATTTT
TRBV28	.	TRBJ1-1	.	CASSSDILVGAFF	TGTGCCAGCAGTTCGGACATCCTTGTGGGAGCTTTCTTT
TRBV21-1	.	TRBJ1-6	.	CASSKLGTKVEPYNSPLHF	TGTGCCAGCAGCAAATTGGGGACGAAGGTCGAGCCCTATAATTCACCCCTCCACTTT
TRBV14	.	TRBJ1-2	TRBD1	CASSLRTGGFGYTF	TGTGCCAGCAGCCTGCGGACAGGTGGTTTTGGCTACACCTTC
TRBV27	.	TRBJ2-7	TRBD1	CASSLRGLTGQNYEQYF	TGTGCCAGCAGTTTAAGGGGTTTAACGGGACAGAACTACGAGCAGTACTTC
TRBV10-1	few	TRBJ2-2	.	CASSESTGVRAGELFF	TGCGCCAGCAGTGAGTCGACGGGGGTGAGGGCCGGGGAGCTGTTTTTT
TRBV6-5	once	TRBJ1-2	TRBD1	CASSYRGPDGYTF	TGTGCCAGCAGTTACAGGGGGCCAGATGGCTACACCTTC
TRBV5-4	.	TRBJ2-5	.	CASSLGAGWEAQYF	TGTGCCAGCAGCTTGGGGGCTGGATGGGAGGCCCAGTACTTC
TRBV30	.	TRBJ1-2	.	CAWSVQGTNGYTF	TGTGCCTGGAGTGTGCAGGGTACAAATGGCTACACCTTC
TRBV12-5	.	TRBJ2-2	TRBD1	CASGLSRDSSNTGELFF	TGTGCTAGTGGTTTGTCTCGGGACAGCTCGAACACCGGGGAGCTGTTTTTT
TRBV30	once	TRBJ2-5	TRBD1	CAWSATGQGAQYF	TGTGCCTGGAGTGCGACAGGGCAGGGGGCCCAGTACTTC
TRBV3-1	few	TRBJ2-3	.	CASSQSLDTQYF	TGTGCCAGCAGCCAATCGCTAGACACGCAGTATTTT
TRBV5-4	.	TRBJ2-2	TRBD1	CASSPRQGPDTGELFF	TGTGCCAGCAGCCCCCGACAGGGGCCGGACACCGGGGAGCTGTTTTTT
TRBV5-1	.	TRBJ2-3	.	CASSGSIDTQYF	TGCGCCAGCAGTGGGAGTATAGATACGCAGTATTTT
TRBV12-3/TRBV12-4	.	TRBJ1-1	.	CASSRSQGGDTEAFF	TGTGCCAGCAGTCGGTCACAGGGCGGGGACACTGAAGCTTTCTTT
TRBV5-4	.	TRBJ1-1	.	CASSLPGAEAFF	TGTGCCAGCAGCCTCCCGGGGGCTGAAGCTTTCTTT
TRBV6-1	.	TRBJ1-4	TRBD1	CASSHPPGQGNEKLFF	TGTGCCAGCAGTCACCCACCGGGACAGGGAAATGAAAAACTGTTTTTT
TRBV5-5	.	TRBJ2-1	TRBD1	CASSSTGGGYNEQFF	TGTGCCAGCAGCTCTACAGGGGGCGGCTACAATGAGCAGTTCTTC
TRBV27	once	TRBJ1-2	TRBD1	CASSRTGGYGYTF	TGTGCCAGCAGCCGTACAGGGGGCTATGGCTACACCTTC
TRBV5-1	.	TRBJ1-2	TRBD1	CASSQQGEPPGYTF	TGCGCCAGCAGTCAACAGGGGGAACCGCCCGGCTACACCTTC
TRBV20-1	.	TRBJ2-4	TRBD2	CSAYGSAGLKNIQYF	TGCAGTGCATACGGTTCAGCGGGACTCAAAAACATTCAGTACTTC
TRBV20-1	.	TRBJ2-1	.	CSAPGQGGVYNEQFF	TGCAGTGCCCCCGGGCAGGGCGGGGTCTACAATGAGCAGTTCTTC
TRBV10-3	few	TRBJ2-5	.	CAISETGEGETQYF	TGTGCCATCAGTGAAACAGGGGAGGGAGAGACCCAGTACTTC
TRBV6-5	.	TRBJ1-3	.	CASSYSGTPGNTIYF	TGTGCCAGCAGTTACTCGGGGACCCCTGGAAACACCATATATTTT
TRBV5-1	.	TRBJ2-5	TRBD2	CASSPGTSGGIQETQYF	TGCGCCAGCAGCCCCGGGACTAGCGGGGGGATCCAAGAGACCCAGTACTTC
TRBV20-1	.	TRBJ1-3	.	CSATDGADGNTIYF	TGCAGTGCTACTGACGGCGCCGACGGAAACACCATATATTTT
TRBV20-1	.	TRBJ2-7	TRBD2	CSASSGRAYEQYF	TGCAGTGCTAGTAGCGGGAGGGCCTACGAGCAGTACTTC
TRBV4-3	.	TRBJ2-1	TRBD2	CASSHEAGTSINEQFF	TGCGCCAGCAGCCACGAAGCCGGGACTAGCATCAATGAGCAGTTCTTC
TRBV20-1	.	TRBJ1-1	.	CSARGDTLNTEAFF	TGCAGTGCTAGAGGGGACACCTTGAACACTGAAGCTTTCTTT
TRBV7-9	.	TRBJ1-6	TRBD1	CASSPDRAQSSYNSPLHF	TGTGCCAGCAGCCCAGACAGGGCCCAAAGCTCCTATAATTCACCCCTCCACTTT
TRBV24-1	few	TRBJ2-3	.	CATSDPRVQGRADTQYF	TGTGCCACCAGTGATCCGAGGGTGCAGGGCCGGGCAGATACGCAGTATTTT
TRBV12-5	.	TRBJ1-6	.	CASGLVPGTKNTNFHF	TGTGCTAGTGGTTTGGTACCCGGGACAAAGAATACGAACTTCCACTTT
TRBV28	.	TRBJ1-1	.	CASSPPMNTEAFF	TGTGCCAGCAGTCCCCCGATGAACACTGAAGCTTTCTTT
TRBV11-2	.	TRBJ2-7	.	CASSPFTRAGHEQYF	TGTGCCAGCAGCCCATTTACTAGGGCAGGCCACGAGCAGTACTTC
TRBV5-1	.	TRBJ2-5	TRBD2	CASSPRVASGSGKTQYF	TGCGCCAGCAGCCCCCGTGTCGCTAGCGGGAGTGGGAAGACCCAGTACTTC
TRBV28	.	TRBJ1-6	.	CASSGGRSYNSPLHF	TGTGCCAGCAGTGGGGGGAGGTCCTATAATTCACCCCTCCACTTT
TRBV6-1	.	TRBJ1-5	.	CASISGRGDQPQHF	TGTGCCAGCATCTCGGGAAGGGGGGACCAGCCCCAGCATTTT
TRBV7-7	.	TRBJ1-3	.	CASSPLLGSSGNTIYF	TGTGCCAGCAGCCCGCTGCTGGGCAGCTCTGGAAACACCATATATTTT
TRBV10-3	.	TRBJ1-1	TRBD1	CAIKVGGQGGTEAFF	TGTGCCATCAAGGTAGGCGGACAGGGGGGCACTGAAGCTTTCTTT
TRBV28	once	TRBJ2-7	.	CASRQDSLSYEQYF	TGTGCCAGCAGACAGGACAGCCTATCCTACGAGCAGTACTTC
TRBV11-3	.	TRBJ1-2	.	CASSSLREAGYTF	TGTGCCAGCAGCTCCCTCAGGGAGGCTGGCTACACCTTC
TRBV6-5	.	TRBJ1-6	.	CASSWGPENSPLHF	TGTGCCAGCAGTTGGGGACCCGAGAATTCACCCCTCCACTTT
TRBV20-1	.	TRBJ1-5	.	CSARRTDWGQPQHF	TGCAGTGCTAGAAGGACCGATTGGGGCCAGCCCCAGCATTTT
TRBV6-5	.	TRBJ1-5	.	CASSSLGTQPQHF	TGTGCCAGCAGTTCATTGGGTACTCAGCCCCAGCATTTT
TRBV18	.	TRBJ1-1	TRBD1	CASTDRAPSTTEAFF	TGTGCCAGCACCGACAGGGCCCCTAGCACCACTGAAGCTTTCTTT
TRBV5-1	.	TRBJ2-1	TRBD2	CASSLESIVAGPYNEQFF	TGCGCCAGCAGCTTGGAGTCTATAGTAGCGGGCCCCTACAATGAGCAGTTCTTC
TRBV15	.	TRBJ2-2	.	CATSLSGGAGTGELFF	TGTGCCACCAGCCTATCGGGGGGCGCAGGGACCGGGGAGCTGTTTTTT
TRBV6-1	.	TRBJ1-2	TRBD1	CASSRDRGQYGYTF	TGTGCCAGCAGTCGGGACAGGGGGCAATATGGCTACACCTTC
TRBV24-1	few	TRBJ2-2	TRBD1	CATSDFPGGRTGELFF	TGTGCCACCAGTGATTTCCCAGGGGGCAGGACCGGGGAGCTGTTTTTT
TRBV11-3	.	TRBJ1-4	TRBD1	CASSAGGAPNEKLFF	TGTGCCAGCAGCGCAGGGGGCGCGCCTAATGAAAAACTGTTTTTT